This T cell receptor beta chain was identified during a study of blood T cell repertoires in COVID-19. About the research overall: Some COVID-19 samples were acute and others convalescent; all came from the United States, Italy and Spain. T cells, B-cell-depleted T cells, or PBMCs supplied cDNA or gDNA.

Sequencing was performed with immunoSEQ multiplex PCR; in TCRdb, only in-frame clones are kept and a portion is missing. Of 150,000 to 200,000 clones in the sample, around 80% were seen once. Germline V gene lookup returns CDR1 MNHEY and CDR2 SMNVEV (reference sequence). The CDR3 sequence is 15 residues long. Trimming shortened V by 2 bases and J by 5 bases, and 15 bases separated the two germline ends. The clonotype was recovered from a man in his fifties or sixties with active or convalescent COVID-19. Sample: peripheral blood. The chain uses TRBV27 and TRBJ1-2; D is possibly TRBD1 (6 bases). CDR3 sequence reads: CASSLVGAVGYGYTF. In nucleotides, the CDR3 is TGTGCCAGCAGTTTAGTGGGGGCCGTGGGATATGGCTACACCTTC.